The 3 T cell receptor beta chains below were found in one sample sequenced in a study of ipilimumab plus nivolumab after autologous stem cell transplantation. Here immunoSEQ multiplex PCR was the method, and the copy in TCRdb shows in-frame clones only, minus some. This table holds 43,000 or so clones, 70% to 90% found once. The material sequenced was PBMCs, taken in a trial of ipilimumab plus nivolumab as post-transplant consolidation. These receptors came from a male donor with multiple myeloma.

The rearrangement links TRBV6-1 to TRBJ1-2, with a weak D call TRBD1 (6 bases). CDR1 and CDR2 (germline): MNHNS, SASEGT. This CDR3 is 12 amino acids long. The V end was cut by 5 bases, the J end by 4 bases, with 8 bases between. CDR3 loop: CASSPDSYGYTF. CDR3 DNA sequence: TGTGCCAGCAGTCCGGACAGCTATGGCTACACCTTC.

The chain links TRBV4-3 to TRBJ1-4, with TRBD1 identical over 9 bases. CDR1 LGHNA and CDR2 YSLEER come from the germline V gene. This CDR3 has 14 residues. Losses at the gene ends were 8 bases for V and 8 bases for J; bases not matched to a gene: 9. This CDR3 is CASLAGDRVEKLFF. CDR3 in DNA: TGCGCCAGCTTGGCTGGGGACAGGGTCGAAAAACTGTTTTTT.

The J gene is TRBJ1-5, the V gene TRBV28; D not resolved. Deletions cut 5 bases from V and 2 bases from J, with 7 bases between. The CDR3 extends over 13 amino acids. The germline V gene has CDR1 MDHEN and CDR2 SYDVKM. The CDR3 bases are TGTGCCAGCAGTGCTGTGGGCAATCAGCCCCAGCATTTT. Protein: CASSAVGNQPQHF. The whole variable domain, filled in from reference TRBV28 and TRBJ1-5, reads DVKVTQSSRYLVKRTGEKVFLECVQDMDHENMFWYRQDPGLGLRLIYFSYDVKMKEKGDIPEGYSVSREKKERFSLILESASTNQTSMYLCASSAVGNQPQHFGDGTRLSIL.